This TCR beta chain comes out of a study of cytomegalovirus exposure and HLA in healthy donors. General observations from the study: In a later analysis, TCR beta V- and J-gene trimming was associated with a missense DCLRE1C variant. Analysis performed later showed TCR beta chains linked to HLA being more clonally expanded than equally common others. Per a prior analysis, the majority of TCR beta V segments were productive roughly 87% or roughly 30% of the time.

Concerning this clone: Antigen: not known.

60 Vbeta and 13 Jbeta primers were used in PCR. Clones were read by immunoSEQ multiplex PCR, and TCRdb kept only the in-frame ones, dropping some. Of roughly 200,000 clones in the sample, roughly 80% were seen once. Germline CDR1 is MDHEN and CDR2 is SYDVKM. V gave up 5 bases and J gave up 3 bases, with 17 bases separating them. CDR3 length: 16 amino acids. Whereas donors were nominally healthy upon sampling, unrecorded immune exposures were probable. The sequence derives from a woman between 18 and 29 years old in good health and CMV-seronegative. The genes are TRBV28 and TRBJ1-5; D not certain. Sequenced input: PBMCs. CDR3 loop: CASSVKLEVTNQPQHF. For the CDR3, the DNA is TGTGCCAGCAGTGTGAAATTGGAGGTGACCAATCAGCCCCAGCATTTT.